These 30 T cell receptor beta chains were all obtained from the same sample, sequenced in a study of CD8 T cells in Susac syndrome (dated by TCRdb to between 2017 and 2020). Libraries were made using the immunoSEQ multiplex PCR assay. RNA was extracted using the RNeasy kit, and roughly 0.45 to 1 microgram was reverse transcribed with random hexamers. TCRdb's own reprocessing of the public reads used fastp at Q25 and MiXCR and kept productive beta chains. Each CDR3 protein gets just one entry, which takes the most common genes and DNA from the rows behind it. A total of about 200,000 distinct CDR3 sequences appear in this sample, roughly 96% of them only once. The ten top clones hold approximately 0.097% of the sample. Sequenced: CD4+ T cells from PBMCs. These receptors were taken from a human donor with multiple sclerosis.

The rearrangement uses TRBV2 and TRBJ1-1; 8 positions agree with TRBD1. V was pared by 3 bases and J by 3 bases, with 6 bases of the junction left unmatched. Per germline, CDR1 SNHLY and CDR2 FYNNEI. The CDR3 runs to 15 residues. CDR3 nucleotide sequence: TGTGCCAGCAGTGACCGACAGGGGCGGGACACTGAAGCTTTCTTT. This sequence encodes CASSDRQGRDTEAFF.

V usage is TRBV29-1 and J usage is TRBJ1-1, with D perhaps matching TRBD1 (5 bases). Germline CDR1 and CDR2: SQVTM and ANQGSEA. V gave up 4 bases and J gave up 2 bases, with 17 bases separating them. CDR3 length: 15 residues. Here the CDR3 reads CSVGSRQTVNTEAFF. The CDR3 region has the DNA TGCAGCGTTGGGTCCCGACAGACCGTCAACACTGAAGCTTTCTTT.

The chain couples TRBV29-1 to TRBJ2-7, with D maybe TRBD1 (5 bases). The CDR3 is 12 amino acids. Trimming stripped 7 bases from V and 1 base from J, with 11 bases between. Germline CDR1 is SQVTM and CDR2 is ANQGSEA. The CDR3 bases are TGCAGCGGGCAGGGTAGGTCCTACGAGCAGTACTTC. Translation gives CSGQGRSYEQYF.

The chain combines TRBV5-4 with TRBJ1-2; D is undetermined. Germline loops: CDR1 SGHNT, CDR2 YYREEE (reference sequence). The CDR3 spans 15 residues. Trimming shortened V by 3 bases and J by 2 bases, and 14 bases separated the two germline ends. CDR3 DNA: TGTGCCAGCAGCTGGTCCGGGAGTAGGAACTATGGCTACACCTTC. Amino acids: CASSWSGSRNYGYTF.

V and J are TRBV7-9 and TRBJ1-1, with TRBD1 identical over 10 bases. The junction had 4 bases not matched to a gene; V was cut back by 4 bases and J by 5 bases. Looked up from germline, CDR1 is SEHNR and CDR2 is FQNEAQ (reference sequence). The CDR3 is 14 residues long. CDR3 residues: CASSSGQGWTEAFF. Here the CDR3 DNA reads TGTGCCAGCAGCTCGGGACAGGGGTGGACTGAAGCTTTCTTT.

This sequence joins TRBV25-1 and TRBJ2-3, with D uncertain. V dropped 4 bases and J dropped 8 bases, with 7 bases sitting between them. The CDR3 runs to 11 residues. Germline V lookup: CDR1 MGHDK, CDR2 SYGVNS. Here the CDR3 reads CASSASITQYF. CDR3 in DNA: TGTGCCAGCAGTGCAAGTATTACGCAGTATTTT.

In its sample, this clonotype was seen once. The V and J genes are TRBV12-3 or TRBV12-4 and TRBJ1-2; D unclear. This CDR3 has 11 residues. The V gene lost 6 bases and the J gene lost 13 bases, with 15 bases spanning the gap. The CDR3 region has the DNA TGTGCCAGCAGCAAGAGGCGGGAGTGCACCTTC. Translated: CASSKRRECTF.

This chain's CDR3 is CSVTDSTDTQYF. CDR3 bases: TGCAGTGTCACGGACAGTACAGATACGCAGTATTTT. This chain links TRBV20-1 with TRBJ2-3; a possible D gene is TRBD1 (6 bases). V was trimmed by 7 bases and J by 3 bases, leaving 11 bases between them. The CDR3 is made up of 12 amino acids. In germline, CDR1 is DFQATT, CDR2 SNEGSKA (reference sequence).

The V and J genes are TRBV11-2 and TRBJ1-5; D unresolved. Per the germline V gene, CDR1 is SGHAT and CDR2 is FQNNGV. The CDR3 has 16 residues. Trimming took 1 base from V and 4 from J, leaving 14 bases between them. The CDR3 DNA reads TGTGCCAGCAGCTTAGGTTCCTACTTAGGGAATCAGCCCCAGCATTTT. Its protein is CASSLGSYLGNQPQHF.

V and J are TRBV3-1 and TRBJ1-5; tentative D call: TRBD1 (5 bases). V gave up 1 base and J gave up 3 bases, with 7 bases separating them. In germline, CDR1 is LGHDT, CDR2 YNNKEL (reference sequence). The CDR3 spans 14 residues. CDR3 region: CASSQGGNNQPQHF. CDR3 in DNA: TGTGCCAGCAGCCAAGGGGGCAACAATCAGCCCCAGCATTTT.

The chain couples TRBV21-1 to TRBJ2-6; no check of the table's D call, TRBD1, against the DNA was made. TRBV21-1 is described as a pseudogene. The CDR3 consists of 15 residues. The CDR3 DNA reads as TGTGCCAGCAGCATGAGGGGATCTGGGGCCAACGTCCTGACTTTC. This translates into CASSMRGSGANVLTF.

The chain is built from TRBV4-1 and TRBJ2-5, with D perhaps matching TRBD1 (6 bases). The germline gives CDR1 MGHRA, CDR2 YSYEKL. With 3 bases removed from V and 1 base from J, the gap between germline ends came to 12 bases. This CDR3 has 15 amino acids. CDR3 loop: CASSQDEQGQETQYF. The CDR3, as DNA: TGCGCCAGCAGCCAGGACGAACAGGGCCAAGAGACCCAGTACTTC.

The chain links TRBV20-1 to TRBJ2-1, with D possibly TRBD2 on 6 matching bases. V lost 5 bases, J lost 3 bases, and 17 bases lay in between. Germline CDR1 reads DFQATT; CDR2 reads SNEGSKA (reference sequence). The CDR3 covers 15 residues. The CDR3 DNA sequence: TGCAGTGCTCCCATAAGACTAGGCAACTACAATGAGCAGTTCTTC. This sequence encodes CSAPIRLGNYNEQFF.

The chain couples TRBV29-1 to TRBJ2-7; 8 positions agree with TRBD1. Germline V gives CDR1 SQVTM, CDR2 ANQGSEA. The CDR3 is made up of 12 amino acids. V lost 7 bases, J lost 6 bases, and 8 bases stayed unmatched. Here the CDR3 reads CSAGQGDREQYF. The CDR3 DNA reads as TGCAGCGCCGGACAGGGCGATCGCGAGCAGTACTTC.

The chain uses TRBV20-1 and TRBJ2-5; perhaps TRBD1 as D (6 bases). This CDR3 region has 14 residues. Between the trimmed V and J ends, which lost 6 bases and 5 bases, there was a span of 19 bases. CDR1 is DFQATT and CDR2 is SNEGSKA in the germline V gene (reference sequence). CDR3 sequence (DNA): TGCAGTGCCCTAAGGCAGGGGATCGTGGAGACCCAGTACTTC. It translates to CSALRQGIVETQYF.

The chain carries TRBV5-4 and TRBJ1-3; possible D gene TRBD1, 5 bases. The CDR3 is 15 residues long. The V gene's germline CDR1 is SGHNT and CDR2 YYREEE (reference sequence). Trimming took off 5 bases at V and 6 bases at J, with 18 bases between the two ends. The CDR3 DNA is TGTGCCAGCAGTTTACAGGTTCCCGGACTAAACACCATATATTTT. This gives the protein CASSLQVPGLNTIYF. Using reference TRBV5-4 and TRBJ1-3 for the parts outside the CDR3, the full variable domain is ETGVTQSPTHLIKTRGQQVTLRCSSQSGHNTVSWYQQALGQGPQFIFQYYREEENGRGNFPPRFSGLQFPNYSSELNVNALELDDSALYLCASSLQVPGLNTIYFGEGSWLTVV.

This clonotype was seen a handful of times. The chain joins TRBV14 to TRBJ2-3; D not resolved. There are 11 residues in the CDR3. Germline CDR1 reads SGHDN; CDR2 reads FVKESK. Between the trimmed V and J ends, which lost 0 bases and 8 bases, there was a span of 3 bases. DNA of the CDR3: TGTGCCAGCAGCCAAGAAGGTACGCAGTATTTT. Its translation: CASSQEGTQYF.

J is TRBJ1-2 and V is TRBV9; D unclear. CDR1 SGDLS and CDR2 YYNGEE come from the germline V gene. This CDR3 region has 16 residues. Deletions cut 2 bases from V and 0 bases from J, with 14 bases between. CDR3 amino acids: CASSVEAPSPNYGYTF. The CDR3 DNA is TGTGCCAGCAGCGTGGAAGCGCCTTCACCTAACTATGGCTACACCTTC.

This clonotype came up once. The chain links TRBV20-1 to TRBJ1-5; D is unclear. CDR1 is DFQATT and CDR2 is SNEGSKA in the germline V gene (reference sequence). This CDR3 comprises 12 residues. The V and J ends lost 4 bases and 4 bases respectively, with 8 bases between them. The CDR3 sequence: CSAIKSNQPQHF. CDR3 coding DNA: TGCAGTGCTATTAAGTCGAATCAGCCCCAGCATTTT.

The chain recombines TRBV7-9 with TRBJ2-6; D remains unclear. This CDR3 has 13 amino acids. Germline CDR1 SEHNR, CDR2 FQNEAQ (reference sequence). Deletions cut 11 bases from V and 0 bases from J, with 8 bases between. The CDR3 region has the DNA TGTGCCCCGTCAATCTCTGGGGCCAACGTCCTGACTTTC. The encoded protein is CAPSISGANVLTF. Supplemented by reference TRBV7-9 and TRBJ2-6, the full variable domain reads DTGVSQNPRHKITKRGQNVTFRCDPISEHNRLYWYRQTLGQGPEFLTYFQNEAQLEKSRLLSDRFSAERPKGSFSTLEIQRTEQGDSAMYLCAPSISGANVLTFGAGSRLTVL.

The chain has TRBV3-1 and TRBJ2-5, with TRBD1 identical over 7 bases. With V trimmed by 0 bases and J by 9 bases, 4 bases remained unmatched. The CDR3 runs to 13 residues. Germline CDR1 LGHDT, CDR2 YNNKEL (reference sequence). CDR3 sequence: CASSQDDRAPQYF. In nucleotides, the CDR3 is TGTGCCAGCAGCCAAGACGACAGGGCCCCCCAGTACTTC.

The J gene is TRBJ2-1, the V gene TRBV20-1, with a weak D call TRBD1 (6 bases). The CDR3 has 12 amino acids. Germline CDR1 is DFQATT and CDR2 is SNEGSKA (reference sequence). V lost 6 bases to trimming and J lost 8 bases, with 14 bases between them. CDR3 region: CSARRGGDEQFF. DNA of the CDR3: TGCAGTGCCCGGAGAGGGGGAGATGAGCAGTTCTTC.

The rearrangement uses TRBV20-1 and TRBJ1-2, with 7 positions matching TRBD1. Germline V gives CDR1 DFQATT, CDR2 SNEGSKA (reference sequence). This CDR3 has 13 amino acids. V was clipped by 3 bases and J by 6 bases; unmatched bases: 7. The CDR3 coding sequence is TGCAGTGCTAGGGGAGGGGGCGCGGATGGCTACACCTTC. Protein product: CSARGGGADGYTF.

CDR3 residues: CASSPTADSYNEQFF. CDR3 nucleotide sequence: TGTGCCAGCAGCCCGACGGCCGACTCCTACAATGAGCAGTTCTTC. This rearrangement joins TRBV3-1 to TRBJ2-1; D unresolved. Germline V gene sequence: CDR1 LGHDT, CDR2 YNNKEL (reference sequence). Trimming shortened V by 4 bases and J by 0 bases, and 10 bases separated the two germline ends. The CDR3 is 15 residues long.

The chain uses TRBV29-1 and TRBJ1-1; 7 nucleotides agree with TRBD1. The CDR3 is made up of 17 amino acids. Germline trimming cut 4 bases from V and 1 base from J; bases unmatched to any gene: 15. Germline CDR1 is SQVTM and CDR2 is ANQGSEA. The CDR3 DNA sequence: TGCAGCGTTGTTTCCGTCGGGAGGGGGCGATCGAACACTGAAGCTTTCTTT. Translating it yields CSVVSVGRGRSNTEAFF.

The chain links TRBV4-1 to TRBJ2-1; D is perhaps TRBD2 (5 bases). This CDR3 comprises 16 residues. Trimming pared 0 bases from V and 10 bases from J, leaving 19 bases between. Looked up from germline, CDR1 is MGHRA and CDR2 is YSYEKL. DNA of the CDR3: TGCGCCAGCAGCCAAGAAAAGTTGGGAAGGTGGGAGGAGCAGTTCTTC. Its protein product is CASSQEKLGRWEEQFF.

The chain is built from TRBV30 and TRBJ2-7; the match to TRBD2 covers 7 bases. CDR3 length: 13 residues. V lost 7 bases and J lost 5; bases outside the gene matches: 11. Germline assignment: CDR1 GTSNPN and CDR2 SVGIG (reference sequence). The CDR3 here is CASLPRLANEQYF. CDR3 in DNA: TGTGCCTCTCTCCCTCGACTAGCCAACGAGCAGTACTTC.

V gene TRBV29-1 combines with J gene TRBJ1-2; D remains ambiguous. The CDR3 covers 13 residues. In germline, CDR1 is SQVTM, CDR2 ANQGSEA. Trimming shortened V by 0 bases and J by 5 bases, and 10 bases separated the two germline ends. The CDR3 sequence is CSVEDRTQYGYTF. As DNA, the CDR3 is TGCAGCGTTGAAGATCGGACGCAGTATGGCTACACCTTC.

The V call is TRBV12-3 or TRBV12-4, the J call TRBJ1-2, with D maybe TRBD1 (5 bases). V gave up 1 base and J gave up 0 bases, with 15 bases separating them. CDR3 length: 17 amino acids. The CDR3 region has the DNA TGTGCCAGCAGTTTAGGCGTCAGGGCCCAGACTAACTATGGCTACACCTTC. Protein: CASSLGVRAQTNYGYTF.

V gene TRBV6-5 combines with J gene TRBJ1-5; no clear D. Between the trimmed V and J ends, which lost 5 bases and 6 bases, there was a span of 14 bases. The CDR3 has 14 residues. In germline, CDR1 is MNHEY, CDR2 SVGAGI. CDR3 loop: CASSDELGGQPQHF. In nucleotides, the CDR3 is TGTGCCAGCAGTGATGAGCTGGGCGGTCAGCCCCAGCATTTT.